Below are 27 T cell receptor beta chains sequenced from a single sample in a study of T-cell memory formation after mild COVID-19. One entry per CDR3 protein results from TCRdb running MiXCR on the 5' RACE reads. This sample carries about 200,000 distinct CDR3 sequences, approximately 10% of them seen once, and the ten largest clones take 3.5% to 4%. The specimen sequenced was PBMCs or a T cell subset sorted from them (not recorded which). All receptors derive from a man in his late teens or twenties who had mild COVID-19 (a few samples of this study predate the infection). Cell type and time point are not known.

This rearrangement joins TRBV7-2 to TRBJ2-5, with D perhaps being TRBD1 or TRBD2 (6 bases each). Germline V lookup: CDR1 SGHTA, CDR2 FQGNSA. There are 15 residues in the CDR3. Trimming removed 0 bases from V and 4 bases from J, with 12 bases in between. The CDR3 sequence: CASSLAGGRVETQYF. DNA of the CDR3: TGTGCCAGCAGCTTAGCGGGGGGCCGCGTAGAGACCCAGTACTTC. Full variable domain (outside the CDR3, taken from reference TRBV7-2 and TRBJ2-5): GAGVSQSPSNKVTEKGKDVELRCDPISGHTALYWYRQSLGQGLEFLIYFQGNSAPDKSGLPSDRFSAERTGGSVSTLTIQRTQQEDSAVYLCASSLAGGRVETQYFGPGTRLLVL.

The sample holds many counts of this clonotype. The CDR3 coding sequence is TGTGCCAGCAGGGATAGGGCCAACGTCCTGACTTTC. Amino acids: CASRDRANVLTF. The chain has TRBV2 and TRBJ2-6; D is uncertain. Trimming took off 6 bases at V and 5 bases at J, with 5 bases between the two ends. The CDR3 sequence is 12 residues long. The germline CDR1 and CDR2 sequences are SNHLY and FYNNEI.

This clonotype showed up just a few times. The rearrangement links TRBV10-1 to TRBJ2-1, with 7 bases lining up with TRBD1. The CDR3 runs to 14 residues. V gave up 3 bases and J gave up 4 bases; unmatched junction bases: 3. Germline CDR1 is WNHNN and CDR2 is SYGVQD (reference sequence). CDR3 coding DNA: TGCGCCAGCAGTGATGGGACAGTTTACAATGAGCAGTTCTTC. Translating it yields CASSDGTVYNEQFF.

This clonotype was seen ten or more times. The chain recombines TRBV5-1 with TRBJ2-1; 8 bases fit TRBD1. V was clipped by 4 bases and J by 8 bases; unmatched bases: 8. This CDR3 spans 14 amino acids. The germline V gene encodes CDR1 SGHRS and CDR2 YFSETQ. CDR3 amino acids: CASSRAGGLDEQFF. CDR3 sequence (DNA): TGCGCCAGCAGCAGGGCAGGGGGCCTCGATGAGCAGTTCTTC.

The chain carries TRBV20-1 and TRBJ1-5; D might be TRBD1 (6 bases). The CDR3 is 14 amino acids. The germline V gene encodes CDR1 DFQATT and CDR2 SNEGSKA (reference sequence). Trimming took 4 bases from V and 8 from J, leaving 18 bases between them. CDR3 in amino acids: CSAIQDSGVKPQHF. In DNA form, the CDR3 reads TGCAGTGCTATACAGGACAGCGGGGTTAAGCCCCAGCATTTT.

The chain is built from TRBV20-1 and TRBJ2-4; a possible D gene is TRBD2 (5 bases). The germline V gene has CDR1 DFQATT and CDR2 SNEGSKA (reference sequence). V shed 5 bases and J shed 7 bases, with 12 bases lying between them. The CDR3 spans 12 residues. The chain's CDR3 is CSALGRGNIQYF. The CDR3, as DNA: TGCAGTGCTCTTGGTAGAGGGAACATTCAGTACTTC.

The J gene is TRBJ1-5, the V gene TRBV7-9; D perhaps matches TRBD1 (5 bases). Germline CDR1 reads SEHNR; CDR2 reads FQNEAQ (reference sequence). The V and J ends lost 5 bases and 0 bases respectively, with 17 bases between them. The CDR3 contains 17 residues. This CDR3 is CASSPGMGRDSNQPQHF. For the CDR3, the DNA is TGTGCCAGCAGCCCCGGAATGGGCAGGGATAGCAATCAGCCCCAGCATTTT.

The chain links TRBV7-2 to TRBJ2-5; tentative D call: TRBD1 (6 bases). There are 15 residues in the CDR3. The V and J ends lost 2 bases and 2 bases respectively, with 12 bases between them. The germline V gene has CDR1 SGHTA and CDR2 FQGNSA. CDR3 bases: TGTGCCAGCAGCTTAATAAAGGGACATCAAGAGACCCAGTACTTC. Its translation: CASSLIKGHQETQYF. Supplemented by reference TRBV7-2 and TRBJ2-5, the full variable domain reads GAGVSQSPSNKVTEKGKDVELRCDPISGHTALYWYRQSLGQGLEFLIYFQGNSAPDKSGLPSDRFSAERTGGSVSTLTIQRTQQEDSAVYLCASSLIKGHQETQYFGPGTRLLVL.

This clonotype was counted at least ten times. The chain carries TRBV7-2 and TRBJ1-5; D might be TRBD1 (6 bases). Trimming stripped 5 bases from V and 6 bases from J, with 14 bases between. Germline lookup yields CDR1 SGHTA and CDR2 FQGNSA. The CDR3 runs 14 residues. The CDR3 reads CASSMGGGFQPQHF. The CDR3 DNA is TGTGCCAGCAGCATGGGGGGGGGCTTTCAGCCCCAGCATTTT.

This clonotype was seen repeatedly, ten times or more. The chain uses TRBV4-1 and TRBJ2-3; no reliable D call. The CDR3 covers 16 residues. Per the germline V gene, CDR1 is MGHRA and CDR2 is YSYEKL. V was clipped by 0 bases and J by 3 bases, with 13 bases between them. The CDR3: CASSQEGFPSTDTQYF. The CDR3 DNA reads as TGCGCCAGCAGCCAAGAAGGGTTCCCTTCAACAGATACGCAGTATTTT.

J is TRBJ1-1 and V is TRBV4-1; no clear D. CDR3 length: 14 amino acids. V was clipped by 0 bases and J by 4 bases, with 9 bases between them. Germline CDR1 and CDR2: MGHRA and YSYEKL. The CDR3 protein is CASSQDRISTEAFF. As DNA, the CDR3 is TGCGCCAGCAGCCAAGATCGTATCAGCACTGAAGCTTTCTTT.

The chain employs TRBV20-1 and TRBJ1-2; perhaps TRBD1 as D (5 bases). The V gene's germline CDR1 is DFQATT and CDR2 SNEGSKA (reference sequence). CDR3 length: 13 amino acids. V lost 5 bases and J 4 bases, leaving 14 bases between the germline ends. The CDR3 loop reads CSAPPGPGYGYTF. The DNA of the CDR3 is TGCAGTGCTCCCCCGGGACCAGGCTATGGCTACACCTTC.

The V gene is TRBV21-1, the J gene TRBJ2-1. TRBV21-1 is shown as a pseudogene. There are 18 residues in the CDR3. CDR3 loop: CASSKEVIGAHPVNEQFF. In DNA, the CDR3 is TGTGCCAGCAGCAAAGAAGTGATAGGTGCACATCCGGTAAATGAGCAGTTCTTC.

This clonotype was recorded many times. V usage is TRBV6-6 and J usage is TRBJ2-5; D uncertain. CDR1 and CDR2 (germline): MNHNY, SVGAGI (reference sequence). The CDR3 is made up of 14 amino acids. V dropped 0 bases and J dropped 3 bases, with 8 bases sitting between them. CDR3 residues: CASSYSQLKETQYF. The CDR3 DNA reads as TGTGCCAGCAGTTACTCCCAGCTGAAAGAGACCCAGTACTTC.

The chain joins TRBV7-2 to TRBJ1-2, with 10 bases identical to TRBD1. The CDR3 extends over 15 amino acids. The germline CDR1 and CDR2 sequences are SGHTA and FQGNSA. V was clipped by 5 bases and J by 10 bases; unmatched bases: 13. As DNA, the CDR3 is TGTGCCAGCAGCCTCGACAGGGGGCGCGGTCGCGTCTACACCTTC. It yields the protein CASSLDRGRGRVYTF.

In DNA, the CDR3 is TGTGCCAGCAGTTCCCAATTGCAGACCCAGTACTTC. It yields the protein CASSSQLQTQYF. The chain has TRBV12-3 or TRBV12-4 and TRBJ2-5; D ambiguous. Trimming removed 4 bases at V and 6 bases at J, with 9 bases between. The CDR3 runs to 12 residues.

There are a few counts of this clonotype. The rearrangement links TRBV7-9 to TRBJ1-4; 7 nucleotides agree with TRBD1. The trim removed 5 bases at V and 8 bases at J, leaving 11 bases unmatched. Germline CDR1 and CDR2: SEHNR and FQNEAQ (reference sequence). The CDR3 is 15 amino acids. Written as DNA, the CDR3 is TGTGCCAGCAGCACTTACACAGGGGCCCAGGAAAAACTGTTTTTT. Its translation: CASSTYTGAQEKLFF.

Ten or more counts support this clonotype. V and J are TRBV29-1 and TRBJ2-1; no definite D call. The CDR3 is made up of 12 amino acids. Looked up from germline, CDR1 is SQVTM and CDR2 is ANQGSEA. Trimming cost V 1 base and J 6 bases, with 7 bases left between them. The CDR3 region is CSVEVRINEQFF. The DNA of the CDR3 is TGCAGCGTTGAAGTAAGGATCAATGAGCAGTTCTTC.

This clonotype was observed a few times. This chain uses TRBV2 with TRBJ2-3, with TRBD2 matching over 14 bases. Looked up from germline, CDR1 is SNHLY and CDR2 is FYNNEI. This CDR3 has 17 amino acids. The V gene end was trimmed by 1 base and the J gene end by 2 bases; junction bases not matched to a gene: 2. The CDR3 DNA is TGTGCCAGCAGTGAAGGGACTAGCGGGGGGATCACAGATACGCAGTATTTT. It translates to CASSEGTSGGITDTQYF.

V is TRBV5-6 and J is TRBJ2-5; the D gene is possibly TRBD1 (5 bases). Trimming cost V 0 bases and J 4 bases, with 7 bases left between them. The CDR3 spans 13 residues. Germline CDR1 is SGHDT and CDR2 is YYEEEE. The CDR3 sequence is CASSLGQTETQYF. In nucleotides, the CDR3 is TGTGCCAGCAGCTTGGGACAGACAGAGACCCAGTACTTC.

The table lists this clonotype with many counts. The chain employs TRBV7-2 and TRBJ2-5; no definite D call. CDR1 SGHTA and CDR2 FQGNSA come from the germline V gene. CDR3 length equals 15 residues. Trimming shortened V by 3 bases and J by 6 bases, and 17 bases separated the two germline ends. CDR3 sequence reads: CASSLSRALVKTQYF. CDR3 nucleotide sequence: TGTGCCAGCAGCTTGAGCCGGGCCCTGGTTAAGACCCAGTACTTC.

This chain joins TRBV12-3 or TRBV12-4 and TRBJ2-5; D uncertain. This CDR3 has 11 residues. Trimming removed 6 bases from V and 3 bases from J, with 5 bases in between. DNA of the CDR3: TGTGCCAGCAGACATGAAGAGACCCAGTACTTC. Its translation is CASRHEETQYF.

The V call is TRBV7-9, the J call TRBJ2-1; 10 nucleotides align to TRBD2. The CDR3 runs to 15 residues. The J segment lost 8 bases and the V segment lost 5 bases, leaving 9 bases of the junction unmatched. CDR1 is SEHNR and CDR2 is FQNEAQ in the germline V gene (reference sequence). The CDR3 nucleotides read TGTGCCAGCAGCCTAAGCCGGCTAGCGGGGGATGAGCAGTTCTTC. This translates into CASSLSRLAGDEQFF.

This chain links TRBV5-6 with TRBJ1-2, with D tentatively TRBD1 (5 bases). The CDR3 extends over 14 amino acids. Between the trimmed V and J ends, which lost 5 bases and 4 bases, there was a span of 15 bases. Germline assignment: CDR1 SGHDT and CDR2 YYEEEE. CDR3 nucleotides: TGTGCCAGCAGTTCGATGGGGGGAAGCTATGGCTACACCTTC. The encoded protein is CASSSMGGSYGYTF.

CDR3 in amino acids: CASSQVNDGAFF. The CDR3, as DNA: TGTGCCAGCAGCCAAGTCAACGATGGGGCTTTCTTT. The J gene is TRBJ1-1, the V gene TRBV4-2; no firm D call. The V end was cut by 1 base, the J end by 11 bases, with 11 bases between. Germline CDR1 is LGHNA and CDR2 is YNFKEQ. The CDR3 consists of 12 residues.

This chain uses TRBV13 with TRBJ1-2; tentatively, D is TRBD1 (6 bases). Germline values: CDR1 PRHDT, CDR2 FYEKMQ (reference sequence). The CDR3 has 12 amino acids. V dropped 3 bases and J dropped 8 bases, with 10 bases sitting between them. CDR3 bases: TGTGCCAGCAGCTTCAGGGGTTCGGGCTACACCTTC. Its translation is CASSFRGSGYTF.

As to this clonotype: At one boundary the junction diverges from the germline segment, which might be a read error. The V and J genes are TRBV30 and TRBJ2-7; D could derive from TRBD1 or TRBD2 (5 bases each). The length of the CDR3 is 14 residues. The V gene's germline CDR1 is GTSNPN and CDR2 SVGIG (reference sequence). This CDR3 is CAWKPREVRGSNHF. The CDR3 DNA reads as TGTGCCTGGAAGCCGAGAGAGGTCCGGGGCTCGAATCACTTC.